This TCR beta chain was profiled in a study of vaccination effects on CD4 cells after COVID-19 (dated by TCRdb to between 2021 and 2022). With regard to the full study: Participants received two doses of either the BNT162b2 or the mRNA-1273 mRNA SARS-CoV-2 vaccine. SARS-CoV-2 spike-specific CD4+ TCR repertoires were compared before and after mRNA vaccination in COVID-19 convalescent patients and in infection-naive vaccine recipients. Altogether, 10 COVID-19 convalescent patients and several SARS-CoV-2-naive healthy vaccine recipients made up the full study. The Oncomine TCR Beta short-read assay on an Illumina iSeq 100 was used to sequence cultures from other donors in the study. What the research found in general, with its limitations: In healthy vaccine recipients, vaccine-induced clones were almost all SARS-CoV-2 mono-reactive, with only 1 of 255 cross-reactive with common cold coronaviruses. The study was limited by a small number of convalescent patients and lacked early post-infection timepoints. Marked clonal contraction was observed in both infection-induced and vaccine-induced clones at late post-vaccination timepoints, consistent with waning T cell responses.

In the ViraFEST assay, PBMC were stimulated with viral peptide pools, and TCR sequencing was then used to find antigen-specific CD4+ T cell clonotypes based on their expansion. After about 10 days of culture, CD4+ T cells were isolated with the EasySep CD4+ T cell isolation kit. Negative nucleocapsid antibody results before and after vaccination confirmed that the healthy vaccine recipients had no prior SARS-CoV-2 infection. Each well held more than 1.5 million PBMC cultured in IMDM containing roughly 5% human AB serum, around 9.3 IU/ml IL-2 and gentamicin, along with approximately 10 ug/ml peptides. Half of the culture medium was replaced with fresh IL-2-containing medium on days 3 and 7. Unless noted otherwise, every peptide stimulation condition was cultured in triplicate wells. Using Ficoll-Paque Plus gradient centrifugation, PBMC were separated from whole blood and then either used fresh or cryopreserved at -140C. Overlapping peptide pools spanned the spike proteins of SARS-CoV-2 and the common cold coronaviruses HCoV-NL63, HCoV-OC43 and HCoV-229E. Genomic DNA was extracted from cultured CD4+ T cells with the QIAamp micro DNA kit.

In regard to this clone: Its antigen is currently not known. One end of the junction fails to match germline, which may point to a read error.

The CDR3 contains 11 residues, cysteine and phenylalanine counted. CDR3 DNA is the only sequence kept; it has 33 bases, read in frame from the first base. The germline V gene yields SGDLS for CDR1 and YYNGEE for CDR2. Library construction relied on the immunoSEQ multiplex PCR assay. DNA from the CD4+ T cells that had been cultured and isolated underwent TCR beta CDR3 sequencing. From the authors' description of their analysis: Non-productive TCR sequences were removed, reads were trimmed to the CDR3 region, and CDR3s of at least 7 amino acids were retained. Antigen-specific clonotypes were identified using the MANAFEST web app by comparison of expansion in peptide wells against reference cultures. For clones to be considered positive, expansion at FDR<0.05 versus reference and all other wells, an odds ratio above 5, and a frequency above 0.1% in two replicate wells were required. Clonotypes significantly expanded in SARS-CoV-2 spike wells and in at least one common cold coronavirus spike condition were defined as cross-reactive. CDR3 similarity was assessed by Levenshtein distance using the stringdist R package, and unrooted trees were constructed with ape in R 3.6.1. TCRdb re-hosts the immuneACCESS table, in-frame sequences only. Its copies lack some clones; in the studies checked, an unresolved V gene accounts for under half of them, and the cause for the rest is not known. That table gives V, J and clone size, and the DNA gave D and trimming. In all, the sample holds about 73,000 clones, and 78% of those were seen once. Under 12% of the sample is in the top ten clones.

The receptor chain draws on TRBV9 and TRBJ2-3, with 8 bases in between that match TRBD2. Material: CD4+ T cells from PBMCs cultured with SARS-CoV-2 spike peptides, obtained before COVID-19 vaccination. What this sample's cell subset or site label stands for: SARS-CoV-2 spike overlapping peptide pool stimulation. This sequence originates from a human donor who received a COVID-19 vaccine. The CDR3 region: CASSAGGAIVF. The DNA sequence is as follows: TGTGCCAGCAGCGCCGGGGGGGCGATTGTATTT.